This TCR beta chain came from a study of fetal regulatory T cell absence and autoimmunity. Study results and caveats: In IPEX, the enrichment was taken to support antigen-driven autoimmunity before birth.

The assay was run at survey level. Sequenced by immunoSEQ multiplex PCR; TCRdb stores in-frame clones only, minus some. The sample lists roughly 95,000 clones, approximately 75% occurring once. Comments on this clone: As yet, its antigen is unknown.

Specimen: pancreas tissue. This receptor was obtained from a male donor with IPEX syndrome.

This CDR3 reads CASSLGGTGTDGYTF. The CDR3 DNA is TGTGCCAGCAGTTTAGGGGGGACAGGGACGGATGGCTACACCTTC. V is TRBV27 and J is TRBJ1-2, with TRBD1 identical over 9 bases. Unmatched junction bases numbered 7, after V lost 2 bases and J lost 6 bases. The germline V gene encodes CDR1 MNHEY and CDR2 SMNVEV (reference sequence). This CDR3 comprises 15 residues.